This T cell receptor (beta chain) was retrieved from a study of blood T cell repertoires in COVID-19. At the level of the study: COVID-19 samples collected from the United States, Italy and Spain covered acute and convalescent phases. T cells, B-cell-depleted T cells, or PBMCs supplied cDNA or gDNA.

Original processing notes: Using reference gene primer amplification, nucleated cell counts were estimated. TCRdb's table, derived via immunoSEQ multiplex PCR, lists solely in-frame clones and lacks some. V and J calls and clone size follow that table, whereas D and trimming were derived from the DNA. The data contain 95,000 to 120,000 clones, approximately 91% of them singletons. This CDR3 is 14 amino acids long. Between the trimmed V and J ends, which lost 7 bases and 6 bases, there was a span of 13 bases. CDR1 is LNHDA, CDR2 SQIVND, per germline (reference sequence). The rearrangement uses TRBV19 and TRBJ1-6, with D uncertain. The TCR sequence derives from a woman in her seventies who had recovered from COVID-19. Sequences were obtained from peripheral blood. Here the CDR3 DNA reads TGTGCCAGTAATAATAACGCCGGTAATTCACCCCTCCACTTT. Translated, it gives CASNNNAGNSPLHF.